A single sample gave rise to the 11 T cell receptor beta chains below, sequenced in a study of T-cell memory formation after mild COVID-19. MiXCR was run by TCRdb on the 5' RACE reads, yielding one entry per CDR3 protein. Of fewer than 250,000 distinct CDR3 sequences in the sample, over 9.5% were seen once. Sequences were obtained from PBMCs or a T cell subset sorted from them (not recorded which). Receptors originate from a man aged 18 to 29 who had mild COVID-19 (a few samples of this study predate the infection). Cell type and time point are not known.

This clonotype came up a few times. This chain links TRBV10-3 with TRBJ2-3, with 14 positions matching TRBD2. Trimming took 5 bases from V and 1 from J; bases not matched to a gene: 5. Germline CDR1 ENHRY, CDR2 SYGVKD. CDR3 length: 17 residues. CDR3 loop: CAISRLAGGPGTDTQYF. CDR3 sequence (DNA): TGTGCCATCAGTAGACTAGCGGGGGGGCCCGGCACAGATACGCAGTATTTT.

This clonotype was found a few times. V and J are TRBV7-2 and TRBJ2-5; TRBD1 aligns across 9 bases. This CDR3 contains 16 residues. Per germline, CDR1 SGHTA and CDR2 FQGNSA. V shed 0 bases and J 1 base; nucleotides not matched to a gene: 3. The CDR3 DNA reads TGTGCCAGCAGCTTAGCGGGACAGGGACGCCAAGAGACCCAGTACTTC. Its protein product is CASSLAGQGRQETQYF.

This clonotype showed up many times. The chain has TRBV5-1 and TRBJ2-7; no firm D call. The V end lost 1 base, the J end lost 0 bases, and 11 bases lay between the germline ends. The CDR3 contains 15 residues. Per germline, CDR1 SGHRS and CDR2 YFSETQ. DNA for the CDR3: TGCGCCAGCAGCTTGCACGACGGCAGCTCCTACGAGCAGTACTTC. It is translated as CASSLHDGSSYEQYF.

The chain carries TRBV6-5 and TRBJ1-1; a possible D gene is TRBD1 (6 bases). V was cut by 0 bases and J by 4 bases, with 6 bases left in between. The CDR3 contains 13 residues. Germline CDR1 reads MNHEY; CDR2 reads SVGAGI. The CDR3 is CASSYSGATEAFF. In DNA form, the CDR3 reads TGTGCCAGCAGTTACTCGGGGGCCACTGAAGCTTTCTTT.

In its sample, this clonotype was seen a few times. CDR3 sequence: CASSSQGEGKDTQYF. CDR3 nucleotide sequence: TGCGCCAGCAGTTCACAGGGAGAAGGGAAAGATACGCAGTATTTT. The V call is TRBV5-1, the J call TRBJ2-3; maybe TRBD1 (6 bases). V lost 5 bases and J lost 5, with 18 bases in between. The CDR3 is 15 amino acids. CDR1 is SGHRS, CDR2 YFSETQ, per germline. The full variable domain, rest sourced from reference TRBV5-1 and TRBJ2-3, is KAGVTQTPRYLIKTRGQQVTLSCSPISGHRSVSWYQQTPGQGLQFLFEYFSETQRNKGNFPGRFSGRQFSNSRSEMNVSTLELGDSALYLCASSSQGEGKDTQYFGPGTRLTVL.

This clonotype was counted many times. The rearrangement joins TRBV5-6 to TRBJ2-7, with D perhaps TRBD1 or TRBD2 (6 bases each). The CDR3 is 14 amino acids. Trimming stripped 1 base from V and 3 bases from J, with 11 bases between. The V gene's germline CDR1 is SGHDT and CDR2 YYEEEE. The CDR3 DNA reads TGTGCCAGCAGCTTGTGGGGGGCCATCTACGAGCAGTACTTC. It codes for CASSLWGAIYEQYF.

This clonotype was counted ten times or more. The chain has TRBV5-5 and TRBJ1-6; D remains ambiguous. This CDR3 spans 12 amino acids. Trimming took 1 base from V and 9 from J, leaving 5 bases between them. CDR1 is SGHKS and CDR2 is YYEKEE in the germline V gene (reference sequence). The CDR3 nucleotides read TGTGCCAGCAGCTTGTACACTTCACCCCTCCACTTT. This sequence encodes CASSLYTSPLHF.

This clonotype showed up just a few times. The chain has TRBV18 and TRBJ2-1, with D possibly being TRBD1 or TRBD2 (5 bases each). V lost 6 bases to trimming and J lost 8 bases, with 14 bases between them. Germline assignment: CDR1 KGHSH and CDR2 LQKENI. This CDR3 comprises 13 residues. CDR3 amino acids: CASSRGRMDEQFF. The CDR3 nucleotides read TGTGCCAGCTCTCGGGGCAGGATGGATGAGCAGTTCTTC. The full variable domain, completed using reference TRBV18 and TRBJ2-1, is NAGVMQNPRHLVRRRGQEARLRCSPMKGHSHVYWYRQLPEEGLKFMVYLQKENIIDESGMPKERFSAEFPKEGPSILRIQQVVRGDSAAYFCASSRGRMDEQFFGPGTRLTVL.

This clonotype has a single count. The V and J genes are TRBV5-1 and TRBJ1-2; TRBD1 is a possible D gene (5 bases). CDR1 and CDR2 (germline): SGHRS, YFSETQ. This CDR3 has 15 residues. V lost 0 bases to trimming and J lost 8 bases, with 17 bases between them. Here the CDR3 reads CASSLVRDAGYGYTF. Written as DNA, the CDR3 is TGCGCCAGCAGCTTGGTTCGGGACGCCGGGTACGGCTACACCTTC.

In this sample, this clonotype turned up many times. For the CDR3, the DNA is TGTGCCAGCAGTTACGGGATTAGCGGGGGGGCCGAGGAGCAGTTCTTC. This encodes CASSYGISGGAEEQFF. The rearrangement links TRBV6-5 to TRBJ2-1; TRBD2 aligns across 11 bases. Germline V gene data show CDR1 as MNHEY and CDR2 as SVGAGI. J lost 10 bases, V lost 2 bases, and 10 bases had no gene match. This CDR3 spans 16 amino acids.

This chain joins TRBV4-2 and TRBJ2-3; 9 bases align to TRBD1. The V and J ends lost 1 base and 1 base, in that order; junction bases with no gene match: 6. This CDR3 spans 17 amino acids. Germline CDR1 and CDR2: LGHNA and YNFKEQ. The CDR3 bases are TGTGCCAGCAGCCAAGTCGGGACAGGGATCGGCACAGATACGCAGTATTTT. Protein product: CASSQVGTGIGTDTQYF.